This T cell receptor beta chain was documented in a study of blood T cells in healthy people across ages. Study results and caveats: Roughly linearly, TCR beta diversity per million T cells fell as age increased.

Turning to this clonotype: Its antigen is not known.

V was trimmed by 1 base and J by 2 bases, leaving 8 bases between them. Germline values: CDR1 LGHDT, CDR2 YNNKEL (reference sequence). This CDR3 spans 14 amino acids. PCR was performed a second time for roughly 7 to 11 cycles using a sample-barcoded 5' primer and a J-beta primer mix. TCRdb itself ran the 5' RACE reads through MiXCR, one entry per CDR3 protein. The repertoire has about 280,000 distinct CDR3 sequences, about 25% of them found once; the top ten carry about 30%. This receptor was taken from a woman in her seventies in good health. The chain combines TRBV3-1 with TRBJ1-1, with TRBD1 as a possible D gene (5 bases). Input material: blood. CDR3 amino acids: CASSQGWGNTEAFF. The CDR3 nucleotides read TGTGCCAGCAGCCAAGGCTGGGGCAACACTGAAGCTTTCTTT.